The 32 T cell receptor beta chains below were found in one sample sequenced in a study of vaccination and CD4 T cells after COVID-19. Treatment: roughly nine-day PBMC culture with coronavirus spike peptide pools or control peptides (ViraFEST assay). The antigens of these receptors remain unknown. The study sequenced cultured CD4+ T cell DNA using the Oncomine TCR Beta short-read assay. One entry per CDR3 protein results from TCRdb running MiXCR on the PCR reads. The sample yields 10,000 to 12,000 distinct CDR3 sequences, less than 85% seen once. Source material: CD4+ T cells from blood, cultured in vitro. The receptor set was obtained from a human donor who had recovered from COVID-19.

This sequence joins TRBV7-3 and TRBJ1-1, with D tentatively TRBD1 (5 bases). Trimming took off 1 base at V and 8 bases at J, with 20 bases between the two ends. Germline assignment: CDR1 SGHTA and CDR2 FQGTGA. This CDR3 has 16 residues. Here the CDR3 reads CASSLSSATSGGEAFF. In DNA, the CDR3 is TGTGCCAGCAGCTTAAGTAGCGCGACGTCCGGGGGAGAAGCTTTCTTT.

The chain has TRBV20-1 and TRBJ1-1; D remains ambiguous. CDR1 is DFQATT and CDR2 is SNEGSKA in the germline V gene (reference sequence). The CDR3 spans 14 residues. The V gene lost 4 bases and the J gene lost 1 base, with 13 bases spanning the gap. The CDR3 coding sequence is TGCAGTGCTACCCCTCCCAACGGGAACACTGAAGCTTTCTTT. Translated: CSATPPNGNTEAFF.

The chain recombines TRBV27 with TRBJ1-5; weak D call: TRBD1 (6 bases). In germline, CDR1 is MNHEY, CDR2 SMNVEV (reference sequence). The CDR3 contains 14 residues. Trimming shortened V by 5 bases and J by 9 bases, and 17 bases separated the two germline ends. CDR3 DNA: TGTGCCAGCAGTCCATGGGGGGGGCCGGGGCCCCAGCATTTT. This gives the protein CASSPWGGPGPQHF.

The CDR3 DNA sequence: TGTGCCAGCAGTTACTCGACAGGGTCCGGGGAGCTGTTTTTT. Protein sequence: CASSYSTGSGELFF. The V gene is TRBV6-5, the J gene TRBJ2-2, with 7 bases that match TRBD1. Losses at the gene ends were 0 bases for V and 6 bases for J; bases not matched to a gene: 1. Germline CDR1 reads MNHEY; CDR2 reads SVGAGI. This CDR3 comprises 14 residues.

This clonotype was recorded once. The genes are TRBV6-1 and TRBJ2-7; a weak D match, TRBD1 (6 bases). Trimming removed 6 bases at V and 0 bases at J, with 15 bases between. The CDR3 consists of 15 residues. Germline CDR1 reads MNHNS; CDR2 reads SASEGT. The CDR3 reads CASRTDRTSSYEQYF. CDR3 coding DNA: TGTGCCAGCAGGACCGACAGGACGAGCTCCTACGAGCAGTACTTC.

V gene TRBV7-2 combines with J gene TRBJ2-5; D gene uncertain. V lost 1 base to trimming and J lost 2 bases, with 5 bases between them. From germline, CDR1 is SGHTA and CDR2 FQGNSA. The CDR3 spans 13 residues. CDR3 in amino acids: CASSLGPQETQYF. CDR3 in DNA: TGTGCCAGCAGCTTAGGGCCACAAGAGACCCAGTACTTC. Full variable domain (outside the CDR3, taken from reference TRBV7-2 and TRBJ2-5): GAGVSQSPSNKVTEKGKDVELRCDPISGHTALYWYRQSLGQGLEFLIYFQGNSAPDKSGLPSDRFSAERTGGSVSTLTIQRTQQEDSAVYLCASSLGPQETQYFGPGTRLLVL.

J is TRBJ1-3 and V is TRBV20-1; D call uncertain. Germline CDR1 is DFQATT and CDR2 is SNEGSKA (reference sequence). Trimming stripped 0 bases from V and 4 bases from J, with 10 bases between. The CDR3 length is 14 residues. The CDR3 DNA is TGCAGTGCTAGAGATCAACGTGGAGGAAACACCATATATTTT. It specifies CSARDQRGGNTIYF.

The rearrangement uses TRBV7-9 and TRBJ2-5; 10 nucleotides align to TRBD1. The junction had 11 bases not matched to a gene; V was cut back by 6 bases and J by 4 bases. The CDR3 is 16 residues long. Germline lookup yields CDR1 SEHNR and CDR2 FQNEAQ (reference sequence). The CDR3 is CASRQRGGTGVETQYF. The DNA of the CDR3 is TGTGCCAGCAGACAACGAGGAGGGACAGGGGTAGAGACCCAGTACTTC. Full variable domain (missing parts from reference TRBV7-9 and TRBJ2-5): DTGVSQNPRHKITKRGQNVTFRCDPISEHNRLYWYRQTLGQGPEFLTYFQNEAQLEKSRLLSDRFSAERPKGSFSTLEIQRTEQGDSAMYLCASRQRGGTGVETQYFGPGTRLLVL.

The CDR3 protein is CASTLIVGGTKNIQYF. CDR3 coding DNA: TGTGCCAGCACCCTGATCGTCGGGGGGACCAAAAACATTCAGTACTTC. The V gene is TRBV6-1, the J gene TRBJ2-4; TRBD2 matches at 7 bases. Germline V CDR1 and CDR2: MNHNS, SASEGT. The CDR3 has 16 residues. The ends lost 7 bases at V and 2 bases at J; junction bases unmatched: 11.

The gene calls are TRBV6-1 and TRBJ2-2; 10 nucleotides line up with TRBD1. With 6 bases clipped from V and 2 bases from J, the junction kept 9 bases outside the gene matches. From germline, CDR1 is MNHNS and CDR2 SASEGT. The CDR3 loop spans 17 amino acids. The CDR3 sequence: CASSWDRGIGNTGELFF. The CDR3 DNA sequence: TGTGCCAGCAGCTGGGACAGGGGTATCGGAAACACCGGGGAGCTGTTTTTT.

The chain combines TRBV7-8 with TRBJ1-5; possibly TRBD1 for D (5 bases). The CDR3 is 14 residues long. The ends were cut back, 3 bases at V and 5 bases at J, with 11 bases in the middle. Per the germline V gene, CDR1 is SGHVS and CDR2 is FQNEAQ. The CDR3 bases are TGTGCCAGCAGCTTCGGGGAAGGGGATCAGCCCCAGCATTTT. Protein: CASSFGEGDQPQHF. The full variable domain, its missing parts supplied by reference TRBV7-8 and TRBJ1-5, is GAGVSQSPRYKVAKRGQDVALRCDPISGHVSLFWYQQALGQGPEFLTYFQNEAQLDKSGLPSDRFFAERPEGSVSTLKIQRTQQEDSAVYLCASSFGEGDQPQHFGDGTRLSIL.

The chain is built from TRBV27 and TRBJ1-5, with 10 bases matching TRBD1. The CDR3 is made up of 16 amino acids. Per germline, CDR1 MNHEY and CDR2 SMNVEV (reference sequence). V was clipped by 7 bases and J by 1 base; unmatched bases: 7. The CDR3 nucleotides are TGTGCCAGCAAAACGACAGGGGGCGAGAGCAATCAGCCCCAGCATTTT. Its translation is CASKTTGGESNQPQHF.

This clonotype was seen more than once but under ten times. The rearrangement joins TRBV5-6 to TRBJ1-5; D not certain. The CDR3 totals 13 residues. V lost 2 bases to trimming and J lost 3 bases, with 6 bases between them. CDR1 is SGHDT, CDR2 YYEEEE, per germline. CDR3 nucleotides: TGTGCCAGCAGCTTTAGAACCAATCAGCCCCAGCATTTT. As protein: CASSFRTNQPQHF.

V gene TRBV6-2 or TRBV6-3 combines with J gene TRBJ1-2; D call uncertain. Trimming took 4 bases from V and 8 from J, leaving 14 bases between them. CDR1 and CDR2 from the germline V gene are MNHEY and SVGEGT. The CDR3 covers 13 residues. CDR3 bases: TGTGCCAGCAGTTCAGATACTGTAAGAGGCTACACCTTC. It encodes CASSSDTVRGYTF.

The chain links TRBV9 to TRBJ2-5; 10 bases line up with TRBD2. After removal of 2 bases from V and 5 bases from J, the junction contained 15 bases not matched to a gene. CDR1 and CDR2 from the germline V gene are SGDLS and YYNGEE. The CDR3 loop spans 18 amino acids. The CDR3 is CASSVLASGSQRWETQYF. The CDR3 DNA reads TGTGCCAGCAGCGTTCTGGCTAGCGGGAGCCAGAGGTGGGAGACCCAGTACTTC.

This clonotype was detected only once. The rearrangement links TRBV6-1 to TRBJ1-6, with a tentative D call TRBD1 (6 bases). V was clipped by 4 bases and J by 6 bases, with 10 bases between them. There are 14 residues in the CDR3. CDR1 MNHNS and CDR2 SASEGT come from the germline V gene. Here the CDR3 DNA reads TGTGCCAGCAGTGGGGGGCATAGTAATTCACCCCTCCACTTT. Residues: CASSGGHSNSPLHF.

The V call is TRBV15, the J call TRBJ2-3; TRBD2 is a possible D gene (6 bases). Looked up from germline, CDR1 is LNHNV and CDR2 is YYDKDF (reference sequence). Trimming pared 2 bases from V and 0 bases from J, leaving 18 bases between. CDR3 length equals 18 residues. This CDR3 is CATSRTPGLAASTDTQYF. CDR3 bases: TGTGCCACCAGCAGAACACCCGGATTAGCGGCTAGCACAGATACGCAGTATTTT. Variable domain in full (rest from reference TRBV15 and TRBJ2-3): DAMVIQNPRYQVTQFGKPVTLSCSQTLNHNVMYWYQQKSSQAPKLLFHYYDKDFNNEADTPDNFQSRRPNTSFCFLDIRSPGLGDTAMYLCATSRTPGLAASTDTQYFGPGTRLTVL.

The chain combines TRBV9 with TRBJ2-5; TRBD1 is a possible D gene (7 bases). The V end lost 6 bases, the J end lost 0 bases, and 15 bases lay between the germline ends. Germline V gives CDR1 SGDLS, CDR2 YYNGEE. The CDR3 consists of 15 residues. In DNA, the CDR3 is TGTGCCAGCACAGGGGGGACGATGTACCAAGAGACCCAGTACTTC. Translated, it gives CASTGGTMYQETQYF.

Here the CDR3 DNA reads TGTGCCAGCAGCTCAGGGTTACCCGGGGAGCTGTTTTTT. This codes for CASSSGLPGELFF. J is TRBJ2-2 and V is TRBV7-2; TRBD1 is a possible D gene (5 bases). The ends were cut back, 4 bases at V and 6 bases at J, with 9 bases in the middle. Germline V gene sequence: CDR1 SGHTA, CDR2 FQGNSA. This CDR3 has 13 residues.

The CDR3 nucleotides are TGTGCCAGCAGTTACTCGAGGACAGGGGGCTCTGGCTACACCTTC. Translation gives CASSYSRTGGSGYTF. The chain recombines TRBV6-5 with TRBJ1-2; TRBD1 matches at 11 bases. Germline CDR1 reads MNHEY; CDR2 reads SVGAGI. The trim removed 0 bases at V and 7 bases at J, leaving 4 bases unmatched. CDR3 size: 15 residues.

In its sample, this clonotype was seen a few times. The chain combines TRBV10-3 with TRBJ1-5, with D possibly TRBD1 on 5 matching bases. The germline CDR1 and CDR2 sequences are ENHRY and SYGVKD. The CDR3 is 16 residues long. Trimming cost V 3 bases and J 0 bases, with 12 bases left between them. The CDR3 DNA reads TGTGCCATCAGTGACGGGTCAGGGCATAGCAATCAGCCCCAGCATTTT. It translates to CAISDGSGHSNQPQHF.

The chain carries TRBV7-9 and TRBJ2-7; 8 bases map to TRBD2. Germline lookup yields CDR1 SEHNR and CDR2 FQNEAQ (reference sequence). J lost 5 bases, V lost 5 bases, and 11 bases had no gene match. CDR3 size: 15 residues. The chain's CDR3 is CASSPTGTRDDEQYF. The CDR3 region has the DNA TGTGCCAGCAGCCCCACCGGGACTAGGGATGACGAGCAGTACTTC.

This clonotype was found once. This chain joins TRBV15 and TRBJ2-1, with D possibly matching TRBD1 (6 bases). Trimming removed 5 bases from V and 6 bases from J, with 17 bases in between. This CDR3 has 15 residues. CDR1 and CDR2 (germline): LNHNV, YYDKDF (reference sequence). The CDR3: CATSRRTGRGNEQFF. CDR3 coding DNA: TGTGCCACCAGCCGGAGAACAGGGAGAGGCAATGAGCAGTTCTTC.

This clonotype was recorded only once. This sequence joins TRBV7-2 and TRBJ1-1; TRBD1 aligns across 10 bases. The germline V gene has CDR1 SGHTA and CDR2 FQGNSA. V shed 3 bases and J 4 bases; nucleotides not matched to a gene: 5. The CDR3 spans 15 residues. As DNA, the CDR3 is TGTGCCAGCAGCTTCAAGACAGGGGGCTTCACTGAAGCTTTCTTT. As protein: CASSFKTGGFTEAFF.

The rearrangement uses TRBV15 and TRBJ1-2; TRBD1 is a possible D gene (6 bases). Between the trimmed V and J ends, which lost 1 base and 4 bases, there was a span of 16 bases. The CDR3 totals 16 residues. CDR1 and CDR2 from the germline V gene are LNHNV and YYDKDF (reference sequence). CDR3 amino acids: CATSRGPGGRAYGYTF. The DNA for the CDR3 is TGTGCCACCAGCAGAGGCCCCGGGGGGCGTGCCTATGGCTACACCTTC.

This chain uses TRBV28 with TRBJ2-1; no firm D call. Germline assignment: CDR1 MDHEN and CDR2 SYDVKM. CDR3 length: 12 residues. V lost 5 bases, J lost 5 bases, and 7 bases lay in between. The CDR3 is CASSNRNNEQFF. DNA for the CDR3: TGTGCCAGCAGTAACCGGAACAATGAGCAGTTCTTC.

V is TRBV30 and J is TRBJ1-5; D is possibly TRBD1 (6 bases). The CDR3 loop spans 15 amino acids. In germline, CDR1 is GTSNPN, CDR2 SVGIG (reference sequence). V shed 2 bases and J shed 4 bases, with 15 bases lying between them. The CDR3 DNA sequence: TGTGCCTGGAGTCTTGGGCAGGGGAGTAATCAGCCCCAGCATTTT. This translates into CAWSLGQGSNQPQHF. Supplemented by reference TRBV30 and TRBJ1-5, the full variable domain reads SQTIHQWPATLVQPVGSPLSLECTVEGTSNPNLYWYRQAAGRGLQLLFYSVGIGQISSEVPQNLSASRPQDRQFILSSKKLLLSDSGFYLCAWSLGQGSNQPQHFGDGTRLSIL.

The chain has TRBV6-5 and TRBJ1-1; 9 nucleotides agree with TRBD1. The CDR3 runs 15 residues. Germline trimming cut 2 bases from V and 4 bases from J; bases unmatched to any gene: 5. The germline V gene has CDR1 MNHEY and CDR2 SVGAGI. The CDR3 spells CASSYRGQGVTEAFF. The CDR3 DNA is TGTGCCAGCAGTTACCGGGGACAGGGAGTCACTGAAGCTTTCTTT.

The chain recombines TRBV21-1 with TRBJ1-1; TRBD1, the table's D call, was not compared with the DNA. TRBV21-1 is designated a pseudogene. The CDR3 runs to 17 residues. CDR3 protein: CASSKNGQWGGNTEAFF. The CDR3, as DNA: TGTGCCAGCAGCAAGAATGGACAATGGGGGGGAAACACTGAAGCTTTCTTT.

This clonotype came up a few times. The CDR3 spells CATSSPGLLSFGYTF. CDR3 DNA: TGTGCCACCAGCAGTCCGGGACTTCTGAGTTTTGGCTACACCTTC. The chain recombines TRBV15 with TRBJ1-2; a weak D match, TRBD1 (5 bases). Germline CDR1 LNHNV, CDR2 YYDKDF (reference sequence). V was cut by 3 bases and J by 7 bases, with 18 bases left in between. CDR3 size: 15 residues.

By sample share, this clonotype is medium-sized. Its ends do not fully match the called genes, so a read error is possible. The chain uses TRBV7-6 and TRBJ2-1, with D perhaps matching TRBD2 (5 bases). The CDR3 loop spans 15 amino acids. The germline CDR1 and CDR2 sequences are SGHVS and FNYEAQ. The CDR3 protein is CASTLNGLAGNEQFF. Here the CDR3 DNA reads TGTGCCAGCACCTTAAATGGTCTAGCAGGCAATGAGCAGTTCTTC.

This clonotype was picked up one time. The V call is TRBV10-1, the J call TRBJ2-1; 11 nucleotides agree with TRBD2. Per the germline V gene, CDR1 is WNHNN and CDR2 is SYGVQD (reference sequence). The CDR3 contains 16 residues. V was pared by 5 bases and J by 9 bases, with 12 bases of the junction left unmatched. CDR3 amino acids: CASSPTSGSGGTEQFF. The CDR3 DNA reads as TGCGCCAGCAGTCCCACTAGCGGGAGTGGGGGGACTGAGCAGTTCTTC.